A single sample gave rise to the 28 T cell receptor beta chains below, sequenced in a study of control samples from healthy donors and cancer patients (dated by TCRdb to between 2020 and 2021). Libraries were prepared through the immunoSEQ multiplex PCR assay. Held by TCRdb, this immuneACCESS table contains in-frame sequences only and omits some clones. Under half of the omission traces to an unresolved V gene where checked; the cause of the rest is unknown. Here the sample has about 85,000 clones; roughly nine tenths occur a single time. The ten largest account for about 7.4% of the sample. Material for sequencing was blood. These receptors were taken from a woman between 55 and 75 years old in good health.

V and J are TRBV11-2 and TRBJ2-6; TRBD2 aligns across 7 bases. The germline V gene has CDR1 SGHAT and CDR2 FQNNGV. The CDR3 has 19 amino acids. V lost 2 bases to trimming and J lost 0 bases; unmatched junction nucleotides: 10. The CDR3, as DNA: TGTGCCAGCAGCTTACCTTGGAAGCGGGGAAGCTCTGGGGCCAACGTCCTGACTTTC. Amino acids: CASSLPWKRGSSGANVLTF.

This clone was counted a single time. Additional DNA sequences in this sample encode the identical CDR3. This chain connects TRBV30 to TRBJ1-1, with D unclear. Deletions cut 0 bases from V and 0 bases from J, with 5 bases between. The V gene's germline CDR1 is GTSNPN and CDR2 SVGIG (reference sequence). This CDR3 is 13 amino acids long. The CDR3: CAWSVSVNTEAFF. The CDR3 DNA sequence: TGTGCCTGGAGTGTATCAGTGAACACTGAAGCTTTCTTT.

This chain links TRBV11-2 with TRBJ2-5; tentative D call: TRBD2 (7 bases). Trimming took off 2 bases at V and 7 bases at J, with 23 bases between the two ends. The CDR3 covers 17 residues. Germline values: CDR1 SGHAT, CDR2 FQNNGV. The DNA of the CDR3 is TGTGCCAGCAGCTTAACGGCGGGAGAGTCAAGAGGGGGGACCCAGTACTTC. This encodes CASSLTAGESRGGTQYF.

This clone has just one count. The chain is built from TRBV5-1 and TRBJ1-1, with 8 bases that match TRBD1. This CDR3 contains 16 residues. The V and J ends lost 2 bases and 4 bases, in that order; junction bases with no gene match: 10. Looked up from germline, CDR1 is SGHRS and CDR2 is YFSETQ. CDR3 in amino acids: CASSFTGGGRGTEAFF. The CDR3 nucleotides read TGCGCCAGCAGCTTTACAGGGGGGGGCAGAGGCACTGAAGCTTTCTTT.

V gene TRBV2 combines with J gene TRBJ1-5, with unresolved D. Germline V gives CDR1 SNHLY, CDR2 FYNNEI. The V gene lost 5 bases and the J gene lost 1 base, with 12 bases spanning the gap. CDR3 length: 15 amino acids. CDR3 protein: CASSPTIGSNQPQHF. CDR3 sequence (DNA): TGTGCCAGCAGTCCTACCATAGGGAGCAATCAGCCCCAGCATTTT. The full variable domain, its missing parts supplied by reference TRBV2 and TRBJ1-5, is EPEVTQTPSHQVTQMGQEVILRCVPISNHLYFYWYRQILGQKVEFLVSFYNNEISEKSEIFDDQFSVERPDGSNFTLKIRSTKLEDSAMYFCASSPTIGSNQPQHFGDGTRLSIL.

V is TRBV6-1 and J is TRBJ1-2; 12 bases align to TRBD1. Trimming at V came to 2 bases and at J to 7 bases, leaving 11 bases not matched to a gene. This CDR3 comprises 17 residues. The germline CDR1 and CDR2 sequences are MNHNS and SASEGT. The CDR3 DNA reads TGTGCCAGCAGTGAAATTGTGCCGGGACAGGGGGCGTTTGGCTACACCTTC. The encoded protein is CASSEIVPGQGAFGYTF.

This chain connects TRBV5-1 to TRBJ2-5; no definite D call. The CDR3 is 15 amino acids. Germline V gene data show CDR1 as SGHRS and CDR2 as YFSETQ. Trimming shortened V by 0 bases and J by 3 bases, and 12 bases separated the two germline ends. The CDR3 protein is CASSLGVVAEETQYF. CDR3 coding DNA: TGCGCCAGCAGCTTGGGAGTGGTGGCAGAAGAGACCCAGTACTTC.

This chain uses TRBV2 with TRBJ1-2; tentative D call: TRBD1 (5 bases). This CDR3 is built from 16 residues. Trimming cost V 3 bases and J 2 bases, with 16 bases left between them. The germline V gene encodes CDR1 SNHLY and CDR2 FYNNEI. CDR3 amino acids: CASSDLFTQGNYGYTF. The CDR3 nucleotides read TGTGCCAGCAGTGATCTCTTTACTCAGGGCAACTATGGCTACACCTTC.

This chain joins TRBV5-6 and TRBJ1-1; no reliable D call. Germline V CDR1 and CDR2: SGHDT, YYEEEE. The CDR3 has 14 amino acids. V dropped 7 bases and J dropped 1 base, with 14 bases sitting between them. CDR3 residues: CASSAAGWNTEAFF. The CDR3 DNA sequence: TGTGCCAGCTCTGCGGCTGGTTGGAACACTGAAGCTTTCTTT.

The CDR3 DNA reads TGCGCCAGCAGCCGGACAGGGGAACAGCCCCAGCATTTT. Its translation is CASSRTGEQPQHF. The V call is TRBV5-1, the J call TRBJ1-5, with 9 bases matching TRBD1. Germline V gene data show CDR1 as SGHRS and CDR2 as YFSETQ. J lost 7 bases, V lost 4 bases, and 3 bases had no gene match. This CDR3 is built from 13 residues.

CDR3 bases: TGTGCCAGAAGTTTTCTAGCGGGAGGCAAAAACATTCAGTACTTC. Translation: CARSFLAGGKNIQYF. V is TRBV5-3 and J is TRBJ2-4, with 11 bases identical to TRBD2. TRBV5-3 is classed as an ORF, of uncertain function. This CDR3 has 15 residues. V dropped 5 bases and J dropped 3; count of bases not matched to a gene: 4.

The chain couples TRBV3-1 (or the pseudogene TRBV3-2) to TRBJ2-5, with D tentatively TRBD1 or TRBD2 (6 bases each). Germline CDR1 LGHDT, CDR2 YNNKEL (reference sequence). The CDR3 consists of 14 residues. Trimming stripped 4 bases from V and 5 bases from J, with 14 bases between. CDR3 amino acids: CASSPGARRETQYF. DNA of the CDR3: TGTGCCAGCAGCCCGGGGGCGCGAAGGGAGACCCAGTACTTC.

The genes are TRBV13 and TRBJ1-1; maybe TRBD1 (6 bases). The germline gives CDR1 PRHDT, CDR2 FYEKMQ (reference sequence). Deletions cut 6 bases from V and 8 bases from J, with 13 bases between. The length of the CDR3 is 12 residues. As DNA, the CDR3 is TGTGCCAGCAGAAGGGGGGCTGGGGAAGCTTTCTTT. This gives the protein CASRRGAGEAFF.

V usage is TRBV19 and J usage is TRBJ2-5; D remains unclear. There are 14 residues in the CDR3. Germline CDR1 is LNHDA and CDR2 is SQIVND (reference sequence). V lost 5 bases and J lost 4, with 14 bases in between. In DNA form, the CDR3 reads TGTGCCAGTAGTCGCGTCCGGATGGGAGAGACCCAGTACTTC. It specifies CASSRVRMGETQYF. Full variable domain (rest looked up from reference TRBV19 and TRBJ2-5): DGGITQSPKYLFRKEGQNVTLSCEQNLNHDAMYWYRQDPGQGLRLIYYSQIVNDFQKGDIAEGYSVSREKKESFPLTVTSAQKNPTAFYLCASSRVRMGETQYFGPGTRLLVL.

This chain connects TRBV6-1 to TRBJ2-7; 12 bases match TRBD1. The V gene's germline CDR1 is MNHNS and CDR2 SASEGT. Trimming at V came to 1 base and at J to 7 bases, leaving 8 bases not matched to a gene. The CDR3 extends over 16 amino acids. The CDR3 nucleotides are TGTGCCAGCAGTGAAGAAGGGGGACAGGGGGCCGGGGAGCAGTACTTC. Protein product: CASSEEGGQGAGEQYF.

The chain joins TRBV4-1 to TRBJ1-5; 7 bases match TRBD1. CDR3 size: 16 residues. The ends lost 4 bases at V and 0 bases at J; junction bases unmatched: 6. The germline CDR1 and CDR2 sequences are MGHRA and YSYEKL. CDR3: CASSPGGYYSNQPQHF. The CDR3 nucleotides read TGCGCCAGCAGCCCAGGGGGGTACTATAGCAATCAGCCCCAGCATTTT.

The V and J genes are TRBV28 and TRBJ1-2; TRBD1 is a possible D gene (6 bases). CDR3 size: 15 residues. Germline-derived CDR1 and CDR2 are MDHEN and SYDVKM. Trimming pared 11 bases from V and 2 bases from J, leaving 21 bases between. The CDR3 DNA sequence: TGTGCCGGGTCCGGGACACCCACCCCCAACTATGGCTACACCTTC. Residues: CAGSGTPTPNYGYTF.

V and J are TRBV6-5 and TRBJ2-5; D is perhaps TRBD1 (5 bases). The germline gives CDR1 MNHEY, CDR2 SVGAGI. CDR3 length: 15 amino acids. Trimming left V 4 bases short and J 2 bases short, with 14 bases between. The CDR3 region has the DNA TGTGCCAGCAGTTCGTGGGGCGCCGGTCAAGAGACCCAGTACTTC. It specifies CASSSWGAGQETQYF.

The chain links TRBV5-1 to TRBJ2-3; 7 nucleotides match TRBD1. This CDR3 region has 15 residues. CDR1 is SGHRS, CDR2 YFSETQ, per germline. Trimming took 0 bases from V and 3 from J; bases not matched to a gene: 4. CDR3 amino acids: CASSLGQGGTDTQYF. The DNA for the CDR3 is TGCGCCAGCAGCTTGGGACAGGGCGGGACAGATACGCAGTATTTT. The whole variable domain, remainder taken from reference TRBV5-1 and TRBJ2-3, is KAGVTQTPRYLIKTRGQQVTLSCSPISGHRSVSWYQQTPGQGLQFLFEYFSETQRNKGNFPGRFSGRQFSNSRSEMNVSTLELGDSALYLCASSLGQGGTDTQYFGPGTRLTVL.

The rearrangement uses TRBV27 and TRBJ1-5, with D perhaps TRBD1 (6 bases). In germline, CDR1 is MNHEY, CDR2 SMNVEV (reference sequence). The CDR3 spans 14 residues. The germline V and J ends were trimmed by 8 bases and 3 bases, with 14 bases remaining between them. The CDR3 DNA reads as TGTGCCAGCTCATGGGGGGCGAACAATCAGCCCCAGCATTTT. Translation gives CASSWGANNQPQHF.

This chain joins TRBV6-6 and TRBJ2-3; the match to TRBD2 covers 9 bases. With 6 bases clipped from V and 7 bases from J, the junction kept 14 bases outside the gene matches. Germline-derived CDR1 and CDR2 are MNHNY and SVGAGI (reference sequence). The CDR3 length is 16 residues. This chain's CDR3 is CASSPFEGAGGHTQYF. CDR3 nucleotide sequence: TGTGCCAGCAGCCCGTTTGAGGGAGCGGGAGGCCATACGCAGTATTTT.

This sequence joins TRBV6-6 and TRBJ1-1; tentative D call: TRBD1 (5 bases). The CDR3 consists of 16 residues. V lost 2 bases and J lost 5, with 18 bases in between. Germline values: CDR1 MNHNY, CDR2 SVGAGI (reference sequence). This chain's CDR3 is CASSYPRGGPGTEAFF. The CDR3 nucleotides are TGTGCCAGCAGTTACCCCCGGGGGGGTCCGGGGACTGAAGCTTTCTTT.

This chain links TRBV28 with TRBJ2-1, with 8 bases lining up with TRBD1. Germline CDR1 is MDHEN and CDR2 is SYDVKM. CDR3 length: 15 amino acids. V gave up 6 bases and J gave up 3 bases; unmatched junction bases: 7. The CDR3 loop reads CASSLAGTGYNEQFF. The CDR3 DNA reads as TGTGCCAGCAGCTTAGCCGGGACAGGCTACAATGAGCAGTTCTTC.

This chain joins TRBV2 and TRBJ2-1; 10 bases are shared with TRBD2. Looked up from germline, CDR1 is SNHLY and CDR2 is FYNNEI. The CDR3 covers 14 residues. V gave up 7 bases and J gave up 12 bases; unmatched junction bases: 12. CDR3 in DNA: TGTGCCAGCACTGCGGGACTAGCGACAAACGGGCAGTTCTTC. Its protein is CASTAGLATNGQFF.

The gene calls are TRBV19 and TRBJ2-2, with D possibly matching TRBD2 (5 bases). V was trimmed by 5 bases and J by 2 bases, leaving 12 bases between them. CDR3 length: 15 amino acids. Looked up from germline, CDR1 is LNHDA and CDR2 is SQIVND (reference sequence). The CDR3 is CASSFSGTNTGELFF. Written as DNA, the CDR3 is TGTGCCAGTAGTTTTTCGGGAACCAACACCGGGGAGCTGTTTTTT.

This chain links TRBV7-2 with TRBJ2-3, with a tentative D call TRBD2 (6 bases). Germline assignment: CDR1 SGHTA and CDR2 FQGNSA. This CDR3 region has 15 residues. The V gene lost 3 bases and the J gene lost 3 bases, with 13 bases spanning the gap. The DNA of the CDR3 is TGTGCCAGCAGCTTGGATCGGGGAGGTACAGATACGCAGTATTTT. Translation: CASSLDRGGTDTQYF.

J is TRBJ2-7 and V is TRBV4-1, with D possibly being TRBD1 (5 bases). Trimming pared 1 base from V and 5 bases from J, leaving 15 bases between. Germline CDR1 is MGHRA and CDR2 is YSYEKL. The length of the CDR3 is 15 residues. As DNA, the CDR3 is TGCGCCAGCAGCCAAGTAACCCAGGGAAGGAACGAGCAGTACTTC. Its protein is CASSQVTQGRNEQYF.

This chain links TRBV5-1 with TRBJ2-7; 7 nucleotides agree with TRBD2. Trimming cost V 0 bases and J 3 bases; bases outside gene matches: 9. There are 16 residues in the CDR3. Germline CDR1 reads SGHRS; CDR2 reads YFSETQ. The CDR3 DNA sequence: TGCGCCAGCAGCTTGGCCGGGGGGACGAACTACTACGAGCAGTACTTC. It yields the protein CASSLAGGTNYYEQYF.